This TCR beta chain was obtained from a study of blood T cells in healthy people across ages. Using a J-beta primer mix together with a sample-barcoded 5' primer, a second PCR was run for roughly 7 to 11 cycles. TCRdb re-derived calls from the 5' RACE reads in MiXCR, one entry per CDR3 protein. The sample includes about 1 million distinct CDR3 sequences, over 35% of them seen just once. Study results and caveats: Correlation between TCR beta diversity and naive T cell percentage was strong.

Looked up from germline, CDR1 is LGHDT and CDR2 is YNNKEL (reference sequence). V lost 3 bases, J lost 5 bases, and 9 bases lay in between. This CDR3 is built from 13 residues. Turning to this clonotype: Its specificity is not known.

V and J are TRBV3-1 and TRBJ2-3; D is ambiguous. The clonotype originates from a woman aged 55 to 70 in good health. The sample consisted of blood. The CDR3 sequence is CASSHRMGDTQYF. The DNA of the CDR3 is TGTGCCAGCAGCCACCGGATGGGAGATACGCAGTATTTT.